These T cell receptor beta chains were read from a single sample in a study of CD8 T cells in ankylosing spondylitis. TCRdb re-derived calls from the 5' RACE reads in MiXCR, one entry per CDR3 protein. This table holds fewer than 550,000 distinct CDR3 sequences, about 5.4% found once. The sequencing sample was made of blood, either unsorted or a sorted T cell fraction (not recorded which). The source is a male donor with ankylosing spondylitis. Each CDR3 is given with its conserved first and last residue. The D gene is left open where the match is weak. A clone size is listed for some rows: how often the clone was seen (once, few, many), or a class if it is expanded.

D gene: .
J gene: TRBJ1-3
clone size: many
V gene: TRBV9
CDR3 protein: CASSRNRQVNTIYF
CDR3 DNA: TGTGCCAGCAGCCGGAATCGGCAGGTCAACACCATATATTTT

D gene: TRBD1
J gene: TRBJ1-2
clone size: many
V gene: TRBV25-1
CDR3 protein: CASSDSGQPRGYTF
CDR3 DNA: TGTGCCAGCAGTGACTCGGGACAGCCGAGGGGCTACACCTTC

D gene: .
J gene: TRBJ1-5
clone size: many
V gene: TRBV6-6
CDR3 protein: CASRTEGQPQHF
CDR3 DNA: TGTGCCAGCAGGACAGAAGGGCAGCCCCAGCATTTT

D gene: .
J gene: TRBJ2-2
clone size: few
V gene: TRBV5-1
CDR3 protein: CASSFLSTGELFF
CDR3 DNA: TGCGCCAGCAGCTTTTTAAGCACCGGGGAGCTGTTTTTT

D gene: .
J gene: TRBJ1-1
clone size: many
V gene: TRBV20-1
CDR3 protein: CSARGRLAEAFF
CDR3 DNA: TGCAGTGCGCGGGGACGATTGGCTGAAGCTTTCTTT

D gene: .
J gene: TRBJ2-3
clone size: few
V gene: TRBV3-1
CDR3 protein: CASSQDWKSGATDTQYF
CDR3 DNA: TGTGCCAGCAGCCAAGATTGGAAAAGCGGTGCCACAGATACGCAGTATTTT

D gene: .
J gene: TRBJ1-2
clone size: many
V gene: TRBV7-8
CDR3 protein: CASSGRDRFGGYTF
CDR3 DNA: TGTGCCAGCAGCGGCCGGGACCGCTTCGGGGGCTACACCTTC

D gene: TRBD1
J gene: TRBJ1-3
clone size: .
V gene: TRBV5-1
CDR3 protein: CASSTGDSLAGNTIYF
CDR3 DNA: TGCGCCAGCAGCACTGGGGACAGCCTTGCCGGAAACACCATATATTTT

D gene: .
J gene: TRBJ2-1
clone size: .
V gene: TRBV7-8
CDR3 protein: CASSLGERWNEQFF
CDR3 DNA: TGTGCCAGCAGCTTAGGGGAACGCTGGAATGAGCAGTTCTTC

D gene: TRBD2
J gene: TRBJ2-7
clone size: many
V gene: TRBV20-1
CDR3 protein: CSARRGGRWYEQYF
CDR3 DNA: TGCAGTGCTAGGCGCGGCGGGAGATGGTACGAGCAGTACTTC

D gene: .
J gene: TRBJ1-1
clone size: .
V gene: TRBV7-2
CDR3 protein: CARGLRRATEAFF
CDR3 DNA: TGTGCCAGGGGACTGAGGCGAGCTACTGAAGCTTTCTTT

D gene: .
J gene: TRBJ2-7
clone size: many
V gene: TRBV18
CDR3 protein: CASLLRVGDSYEQYF
CDR3 DNA: TGTGCCAGCCTTCTCAGGGTAGGGGACTCCTACGAGCAGTACTTC

D gene: .
J gene: TRBJ1-6
clone size: .
V gene: TRBV12-3/TRBV12-4
CDR3 protein: CASSLYSIYNSPLHF
CDR3 DNA: TGTGCCAGCAGTTTGTACAGCATATATAATTCACCCCTCCACTTT

D gene: TRBD2
J gene: TRBJ2-5
clone size: many
V gene: TRBV11-2
CDR3 protein: CASSSTLTSGAETQYF
CDR3 DNA: TGTGCCAGCAGCTCCACCTTAACTAGCGGGGCAGAGACCCAGTACTTC

D gene: .
J gene: TRBJ2-5
clone size: .
V gene: TRBV7-9
CDR3 protein: CASSLVSGEGETQYF
CDR3 DNA: TGTGCCAGCAGCTTAGTCAGCGGCGAAGGGGAGACCCAGTACTTC

D gene: .
J gene: TRBJ1-5
clone size: many
V gene: TRBV11-2
CDR3 protein: CASSSGLGQPQHF
CDR3 DNA: TGTGCCAGCAGCTCAGGGCTCGGTCAGCCCCAGCATTTT

D gene: TRBD2
J gene: TRBJ2-2
clone size: .
V gene: TRBV19
CDR3 protein: CASSPAGADTGELFF
CDR3 DNA: TGTGCCAGTAGCCCTGCGGGAGCGGACACCGGGGAGCTGTTTTTT

D gene: TRBD2
J gene: TRBJ2-7
clone size: many
V gene: TRBV20-1
CDR3 protein: CSAHHPLAGDEQYF
CDR3 DNA: TGCAGTGCTCATCACCCACTAGCGGGAGATGAGCAGTACTTC

D gene: TRBD2
J gene: TRBJ2-2
clone size: many
V gene: TRBV20-1
CDR3 protein: CSARDGTSGGDTGELFF
CDR3 DNA: TGCAGTGCTAGAGACGGGACTAGCGGGGGGGACACCGGGGAGCTGTTTTTT

D gene: .
J gene: TRBJ1-3
clone size: many
V gene: TRBV20-1
CDR3 protein: CSARALYGNTIYF
CDR3 DNA: TGCAGTGCTAGGGCATTGTATGGAAACACCATATATTTT

D gene: .
J gene: TRBJ1-2
clone size: many
V gene: TRBV27
CDR3 protein: CASSLTQGSGGYGYTF
CDR3 DNA: TGTGCCAGCAGTCTCACGCAGGGCAGCGGAGGCTATGGCTACACCTTC

D gene: .
J gene: TRBJ1-6
clone size: few
V gene: TRBV20-1
CDR3 protein: CSARGPGLLHF
CDR3 DNA: TGCAGTGCTAGAGGCCCCGGCCTCCTCCACTTT

D gene: .
J gene: TRBJ2-1
clone size: many
V gene: TRBV7-2
CDR3 protein: CASSLVNYEQFF
CDR3 DNA: TGTGCCAGCAGCTTAGTCAACTATGAGCAGTTCTTC

D gene: .
J gene: TRBJ1-2
clone size: many
V gene: TRBV27
CDR3 protein: CASSLRPDTNYGYTF
CDR3 DNA: TGTGCCAGCAGTTTGAGGCCAGACACTAACTATGGCTACACCTTC

D gene: .
J gene: TRBJ2-2
clone size: many
V gene: TRBV12-3/TRBV12-4
CDR3 protein: CASSLGAPNTGELFF
CDR3 DNA: TGTGCCAGCAGTTTGGGGGCGCCGAACACCGGGGAGCTGTTTTTT

D gene: .
J gene: TRBJ2-3
clone size: .
V gene: TRBV4-2
CDR3 protein: CASSQDSAPDTQYF
CDR3 DNA: TGTGCCAGCAGCCAAGATTCTGCCCCAGATACGCAGTATTTT

D gene: TRBD1
J gene: TRBJ2-7
clone size: many
V gene: TRBV28
CDR3 protein: CASSPPGQGVEYF
CDR3 DNA: TGTGCCAGCAGTCCCCCGGGACAGGGGGTTGAGTACTTC

D gene: TRBD1
J gene: TRBJ1-4
clone size: few
V gene: TRBV7-9
CDR3 protein: CASSPNRGLSEKLFF
CDR3 DNA: TGTGCCAGCAGCCCGAACAGGGGGCTTAGTGAAAAACTGTTTTTT

D gene: TRBD1
J gene: TRBJ2-7
clone size: .
V gene: TRBV19
CDR3 protein: CASKVGPGQPSYEQYF
CDR3 DNA: TGTGCCAGTAAAGTAGGTCCGGGACAGCCCTCCTACGAGCAGTACTTC

D gene: .
J gene: TRBJ1-4
clone size: many
V gene: TRBV5-1
CDR3 protein: CASSLDGGLGEKLFF
CDR3 DNA: TGCGCCAGCAGCTTGGACGGGGGGCTAGGCGAAAAACTGTTTTTT

D gene: TRBD1
J gene: TRBJ2-3
clone size: many
V gene: TRBV15
CDR3 protein: CATSPMAGGIDTQYF
CDR3 DNA: TGTGCCACCAGCCCTATGGCAGGGGGAATAGATACGCAGTATTTT

D gene: TRBD1
J gene: TRBJ1-4
clone size: many
V gene: TRBV20-1
CDR3 protein: CSVRQGDEKLFF
CDR3 DNA: TGCAGCGTTCGGCAGGGGGATGAAAAACTGTTTTTT

D gene: .
J gene: TRBJ2-7
clone size: few
V gene: TRBV12-3/TRBV12-4
CDR3 protein: CASSFKGVYEQYF
CDR3 DNA: TGTGCCAGCAGTTTCAAAGGGGTCTACGAGCAGTACTTC

D gene: TRBD2
J gene: TRBJ2-1
clone size: many
V gene: TRBV18
CDR3 protein: CASSNGLAGFLLGGNEQFF
CDR3 DNA: TGTGCCAGCTCAAATGGACTAGCGGGGTTCCTCCTGGGAGGCAATGAGCAGTTCTTC

D gene: TRBD2
J gene: TRBJ2-1
clone size: many
V gene: TRBV29-1
CDR3 protein: CSVRGLAGVSYNEQFF
CDR3 DNA: TGCAGCGTTAGAGGACTAGCGGGAGTGTCCTACAATGAGCAGTTCTTC